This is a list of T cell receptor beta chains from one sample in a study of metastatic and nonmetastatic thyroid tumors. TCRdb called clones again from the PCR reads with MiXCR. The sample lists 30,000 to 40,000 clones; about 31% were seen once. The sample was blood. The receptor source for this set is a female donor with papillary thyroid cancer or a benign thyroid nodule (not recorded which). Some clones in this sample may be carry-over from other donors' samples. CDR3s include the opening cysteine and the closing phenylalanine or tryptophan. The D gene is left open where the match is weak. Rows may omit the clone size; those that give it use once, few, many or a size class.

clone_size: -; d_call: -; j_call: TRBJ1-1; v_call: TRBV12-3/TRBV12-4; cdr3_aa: CASSLSRLAEAFF; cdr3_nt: TGTGCCAGCAGTTTAAGTAGGCTCGCTGAAGCTTTCTTT
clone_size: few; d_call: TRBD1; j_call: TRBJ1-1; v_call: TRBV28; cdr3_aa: CASWGSGGLGTEAFF; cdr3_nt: TGTGCCAGTTGGGGGTCAGGGGGCTTGGGCACTGAAGCTTTCTTT
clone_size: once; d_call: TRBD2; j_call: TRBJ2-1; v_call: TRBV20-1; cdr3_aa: CSAQPLGLAGDNNEQFF; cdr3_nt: TGCAGTGCTCAACCCTTGGGACTAGCGGGAGACAACAATGAGCAGTTCTTC
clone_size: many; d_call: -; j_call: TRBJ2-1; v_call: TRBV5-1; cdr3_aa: CASSFAGDEQFF; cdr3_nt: TGCGCCAGCAGCTTCGCCGGGGATGAGCAGTTCTTC
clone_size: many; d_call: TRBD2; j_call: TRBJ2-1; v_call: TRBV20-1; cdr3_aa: CSAISGGASNEQFF; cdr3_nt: TGCAGTGCTATTAGCGGGGGGGCCTCTAATGAGCAGTTCTTC
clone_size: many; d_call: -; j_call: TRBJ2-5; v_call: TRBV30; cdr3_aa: CAWTGRGSETQYF; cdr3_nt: TGTGCCTGGACCGGTCGAGGGTCGGAGACCCAGTACTTC
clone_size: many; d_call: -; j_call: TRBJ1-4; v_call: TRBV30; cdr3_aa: CAWRAVQGVRVGEKLFF; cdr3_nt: TGTGCCTGGAGGGCTGTACAGGGTGTTCGAGTTGGCGAAAAACTGTTTTTT
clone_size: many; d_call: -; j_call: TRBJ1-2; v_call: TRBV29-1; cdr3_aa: CSVNSGDGYTF; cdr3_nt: TGCAGCGTGAATAGCGGCGATGGCTACACCTTC
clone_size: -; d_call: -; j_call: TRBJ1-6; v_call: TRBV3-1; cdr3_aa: CASSRHGSSPLHF; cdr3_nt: TGTGCCAGCAGCCGGCACGGTAGTTCACCCCTCCACTTT
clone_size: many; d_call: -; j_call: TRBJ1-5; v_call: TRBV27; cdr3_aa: CASSFGGSNQPQHF; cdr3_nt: TGTGCCAGCAGTTTCGGGGGGAGCAATCAGCCCCAGCATTTT
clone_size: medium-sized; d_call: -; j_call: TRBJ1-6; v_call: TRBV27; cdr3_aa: CASRDHDVGESPLHF; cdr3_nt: TGTGCCAGCAGGGACCACGACGTAGGAGAGTCACCCCTCCACTTT